The following is a TCR beta chain sequence with its context. These data belong to a study of blood T cell repertoires in COVID-19. Per germline, CDR1 SGHTA and CDR2 FQGTGA. V was clipped by 3 bases and J by 2 bases, with 7 bases between them. CDR3 length: 13 residues. Original methodology: Using reference gene primer amplification, nucleated cell counts were estimated. The assay was immunoSEQ multiplex PCR, and TCRdb's table has in-frame clones only and misses some. That table supplies the V and J calls and clone size; D and trimming were determined from the DNA. The sample holds 250,000 or so clones, almost 90% seen once.

Sequencing was carried out using peripheral blood. This TCR was recovered from a woman aged 60-70 years with COVID-19, enrolled during active disease. The V call is TRBV7-3, the J call TRBJ1-1; D uncertain. CDR3 amino acids: CASSFNSNTEAFF. The CDR3 DNA sequence: TGTGCCAGCAGCTTTAACAGTAACACTGAAGCTTTCTTT.